This T cell receptor (beta chain) was sequenced for a study of T cell changes during pregnancy in multiple sclerosis. Assay: immunoSEQ multiplex PCR; the TCRdb copy retains only in-frame clones and omits some. The sample has over 50,000 clones, around nine tenths seen once. V lost 2 bases to trimming and J lost 2 bases, with 14 bases between them. Germline V gene data show CDR1 as LNHNV and CDR2 as YYDKDF (reference sequence). This CDR3 has 16 residues. This clonotype was obtained from a human donor whose cells served as feeder cells for cultures in a pregnancy study. Source material: peripheral blood from another person, used as feeder cells. This chain uses TRBV15 with TRBJ2-3; D possibly corresponds to TRBD1 (5 bases). The DNA of the CDR3 is TGTGCCACCAGCAGACCCGACAGCCCATTCACAGATACGCAGTATTTT. Its protein is CATSRPDSPFTDTQYF.